This TCR beta chain was identified in a study of cytomegalovirus exposure and HLA in healthy donors. Study details: When 398 donors were genotyped, 80% to 90% of them were found to fall in the Caucasian-associated ancestry cluster.

This PCR relied on a set of 60 Vbeta primers and 13 Jbeta primers. Sequencing used immunoSEQ multiplex PCR; TCRdb keeps in-frame clones, though not all of them. This sample has 85,000 to 130,000 clones, with over 9% found just once. The CDR3 has 13 residues. The germline gives CDR1 SEHNR, CDR2 FQNEAQ (reference sequence). Trimming pared 5 bases from V and 3 bases from J, leaving 10 bases between. Regarding the study as a whole: Listed as cytomegalovirus-associated were 164 TCR beta chains. No immune exposure information besides CMV serostatus was available. Three of the chains that were CMV-associated were confirmed in vitro to be specific for CMV antigens.

This clone was detected only a few times. Its antigen is as yet unknown. The material sequenced was PBMCs. The V gene is TRBV7-9, the J gene TRBJ1-1, with D possibly TRBD1 on 6 matching bases. The receptor comes from a middle-aged man in good health and CMV-seropositive. In DNA form, the CDR3 reads TGTGCCAGCAGCCCCCGGACAGACACTGAAGCTTTCTTT. Protein product: CASSPRTDTEAFF.